One and the same sample provided the 5 T cell receptor beta chains below, sequenced in a study of PD-L1 blockade in urothelial cancer. Time point denoted: pretreatment peripheral blood. The protocol was immunoSEQ multiplex PCR, while the TCRdb copy is restricted to in-frame clones and leaves out a portion. This table holds 43,000 or so clones, approximately 80% found once. The sample here was PBMCs, taken around atezolizumab (anti-PD-L1) treatment. The receptors stem from a man in his 60s with urothelial cancer.

Only one count was recorded for this clone. The V gene is TRBV10-3, the J gene TRBJ2-3; 9 bases are a match to TRBD1. The CDR3 is 15 residues long. V dropped 6 bases and J dropped 0; count of bases not matched to a gene: 4. Germline CDR1 reads ENHRY; CDR2 reads SYGVKD. The CDR3 nucleotides are TGTGCCATCAGAAATGGACAGGGGAGCACAGATACGCAGTATTTT. This translates into CAIRNGQGSTDTQYF.

This chain joins TRBV2 and TRBJ1-2; 7 nucleotides match TRBD1. The CDR3 covers 14 residues. Per germline, CDR1 SNHLY and CDR2 FYNNEI. J lost 8 bases, V lost 2 bases, and 8 bases had no gene match. The CDR3 region is CASSEWQGETGYTF. The CDR3 coding sequence is TGTGCCAGCAGTGAATGGCAGGGGGAGACGGGCTACACCTTC.

The chain combines TRBV30 with TRBJ1-4, with a possible D match to TRBD1 (5 bases). V lost 4 bases and J lost 8, with 14 bases in between. The CDR3 sequence is 13 residues long. Per germline, CDR1 GTSNPN and CDR2 SVGIG (reference sequence). The CDR3 spells CAWNLPGKEKLFF. CDR3 DNA sequence: TGTGCCTGGAACCTCCCAGGGAAGGAAAAACTGTTTTTT.

This chain connects TRBV18 to TRBJ2-2; 14 nucleotides line up with TRBD2. Germline CDR1 KGHSH, CDR2 LQKENI. This CDR3 has 18 amino acids. With 1 base clipped from V and 4 bases from J, the junction kept 5 bases outside the gene matches. The CDR3 DNA sequence: TGTGCCAGCTCACCACGGGGACTAGCGGGAGAAGGCACCGGGGAGCTGTTTTTT. Translation: CASSPRGLAGEGTGELFF.

The chain employs TRBV5-8 and TRBJ1-4; D uncertain. Germline assignment: CDR1 SGHTS and CDR2 YDEGEE. The V and J ends lost 3 bases and 3 bases respectively, with 12 bases between them. The CDR3 totals 15 residues. The CDR3 nucleotides are TGTGCCAGCAGCTGGAGCGGGGTGGCTAATGAAAAACTGTTTTTT. Translating it yields CASSWSGVANEKLFF. Looking up the rest from reference TRBV5-8 and TRBJ1-4 gives the full variable domain: EAGVTQSPTHLIKTRGQQATLRCSPISGHTSVYWYQQALGLGLQFLLWYDEGEERNRGNFPPRFSGRQFPNYSSELNVNALELEDSALYLCASSWSGVANEKLFFGSGTQLSVL.